The 23 T cell receptor beta chains in this list originate from one sample, sequenced in a study of vaccination effects on CD4 cells after COVID-19. Viral peptide pool expansion of antigen-specific CD4+ T cells preceded sequencing in the ViraFEST assay. Subsequent to less than 13 days of culture, CD4+ T cells were isolated. Assay used: immunoSEQ multiplex PCR; TCRdb lists only in-frame clones, some missing. The table lists some 59,000 clones, over 75% of them singletons. Antigens of these TCRs are unknown. The source was CD4+ T cells from PBMCs cultured with HCoV-229E spike peptides, collected before COVID-19 vaccination. Source of these receptors: a human donor who received a COVID-19 vaccine.

The J gene is TRBJ1-5, the V gene TRBV12-3 or TRBV12-4, with a possible D match to TRBD1 (6 bases). The V end lost 6 bases, the J end lost 15 bases, and 21 bases lay between the germline ends. The CDR3 is 13 residues long. CDR3 nucleotides: TGTGCCAGCAGCCTTAAACAGGGTGCAGGCCTGCATTTT. Its protein product is CASSLKQGAGLHF.

The V gene is TRBV12-5, the J gene TRBJ2-3, with D possibly being TRBD2 (5 bases). The CDR3 loop spans 16 amino acids. Germline V gene data show CDR1 as LGHNT and CDR2 as FRNRAP. Trimming took 4 bases from V and 2 from J, leaving 16 bases between them. The CDR3 sequence: CASGSGPAVLTDTQYF. CDR3 sequence (DNA): TGTGCTAGTGGTTCGGGTCCAGCGGTGCTCACAGATACGCAGTATTTT.

This clone has a handful of counts. The chain carries TRBV18 and TRBJ2-1, with D possibly being TRBD1 (7 bases). The CDR3 extends over 17 amino acids. The germline gives CDR1 KGHSH, CDR2 LQKENI. Between the trimmed V and J ends, which lost 2 bases and 9 bases, there was a span of 23 bases. The CDR3 DNA sequence: TGTGCCAGCTCACCATTATCAGGAGGGGGCTATACCCCTGAGCAGTTCTTC. It is translated as CASSPLSGGGYTPEQFF.

The chain is built from TRBV6-6 and TRBJ2-2; TRBD2 matches at 7 bases. The CDR3 length is 14 residues. The J segment lost 6 bases and the V segment lost 0 bases, leaving 1 base of the junction unmatched. Germline assignment: CDR1 MNHNY and CDR2 SVGAGI (reference sequence). The CDR3 sequence is CASSYSGGAGELFF. The DNA for the CDR3 is TGTGCCAGCAGTTACTCGGGAGGGGCCGGGGAGCTGTTTTTT.

The table lists this clone with a few counts. This chain joins TRBV7-3 and TRBJ1-6; 10 nucleotides agree with TRBD1. Germline-derived CDR1 and CDR2 are SGHTA and FQGTGA. V shed 4 bases, J shed 6 bases, and the junction held 3 bases outside the gene matches. This CDR3 has 15 amino acids. CDR3 coding DNA: TGTGCCAGCAGCTCGACAGGGGGCTCTAATTCACCCCTCCACTTT. Translated: CASSSTGGSNSPLHF.

The chain has TRBV6-5 and TRBJ2-1; the match to TRBD1 covers 8 bases. Losses at the gene ends were 6 bases for V and 10 bases for J; bases not matched to a gene: 5. Germline CDR1 and CDR2: MNHEY and SVGAGI. The length of the CDR3 is 12 residues. As DNA, the CDR3 is TGTGCCAGCAGAGCAGGGGGCGAGGAGCAGTTCTTC. It encodes CASRAGGEEQFF.

The CDR3 DNA is TGTGCCAGCAGGACAGGGGGGCCCCAAGAGACCCAGTACTTC. Translating gives CASRTGGPQETQYF. This chain connects TRBV2 to TRBJ2-5; TRBD1 matches 9 bases. The V and J ends lost 6 bases and 1 base, in that order; junction bases with no gene match: 3. The CDR3 runs 14 residues. Germline V gene sequence: CDR1 SNHLY, CDR2 FYNNEI.

The chain uses TRBV5-1 and TRBJ2-5; 8 positions match TRBD2. V trimming: 4 bases; J trimming: 5 bases; junction bases outside the gene matches: 10. The CDR3 runs 15 residues. Germline V gives CDR1 SGHRS, CDR2 YFSETQ. In DNA form, the CDR3 reads TGCGCCAGCAGCCTGGCGGGACTAGAGTCCGAGACCCAGTACTTC. It is translated as CASSLAGLESETQYF.

This clone has just one count. DNA of the CDR3: TGTGCCAGCAGTAGACTAGCGGGGGTGAGCACAGATACGCAGTATTTT. Its translation is CASSRLAGVSTDTQYF. V and J are TRBV2 and TRBJ2-3, with 12 bases that match TRBD2. The CDR3 contains 16 residues. Germline trimming cut 5 bases from V and 0 bases from J; bases unmatched to any gene: 3. CDR1 and CDR2 (germline): SNHLY, FYNNEI. Based on the CDR3 plus reference TRBV2 and TRBJ2-3, the full variable domain is EPEVTQTPSHQVTQMGQEVILRCVPISNHLYFYWYRQILGQKVEFLVSFYNNEISEKSEIFDDQFSVERPDGSNFTLKIRSTKLEDSAMYFCASSRLAGVSTDTQYFGPGTRLTVL.

The chain joins TRBV5-1 to TRBJ2-1, with D unresolved. The CDR3 runs 11 residues. V lost 3 bases and J 15 bases, leaving 13 bases between the germline ends. Germline V gives CDR1 SGHRS, CDR2 YFSETQ. CDR3 amino acids: CASSSGSVSFF. DNA of the CDR3: TGCGCCAGCAGCTCCGGGTCCGTCTCGTTCTTC.

The J gene is TRBJ2-3, the V gene TRBV20-1; no firm D call. Germline V lookup: CDR1 DFQATT, CDR2 SNEGSKA (reference sequence). The CDR3 has 11 residues. V lost 2 bases, J lost 6 bases, and 6 bases lay in between. The CDR3 region is CSARLRDTQYF. CDR3 in DNA: TGCAGTGCTAGACTACGGGATACGCAGTATTTT.

The chain uses TRBV11-1 and TRBJ2-7; TRBD1 is a possible D gene (6 bases). Germline V CDR1 and CDR2: SGHAT, FQDESV (reference sequence). Trimming pared 2 bases from V and 9 bases from J, leaving 14 bases between. The CDR3 covers 13 residues. The CDR3 DNA sequence: TGTGCCAGCAGCTTACTTCAGGGGACGGGGCAGTACGTC. The encoded protein is CASSLLQGTGQYV.

This clone appeared a few times. J is TRBJ1-5 and V is TRBV28; 10 bases line up with TRBD1. Trimming at V came to 8 bases and at J to 3 bases, leaving 10 bases not matched to a gene. The CDR3 spans 16 residues. Germline V CDR1 and CDR2: MDHEN, SYDVKM. The CDR3 coding sequence is TGTGCCAGCCGGGACAGGGGCGGCCGGGACAATCAGCCCCAGCATTTT. This encodes CASRDRGGRDNQPQHF.

In its sample, this clone was seen a few times. The chain joins TRBV11-2 to TRBJ2-7; 7 nucleotides line up with TRBD1. Germline V gene sequence: CDR1 SGHAT, CDR2 FQNNGV. V shed 4 bases, J shed 2 bases, and the junction held 2 bases outside the gene matches. This CDR3 has 13 amino acids. In DNA, the CDR3 is TGTGCCAGCAGCTCCGGGACAGCCTACGAGCAGTACGTC. It yields the protein CASSSGTAYEQYV.

The chain employs TRBV6-5 and TRBJ2-7; the D is unclear. There are 12 residues in the CDR3. V lost 8 bases and J lost 2, with 10 bases in between. From germline, CDR1 is MNHEY and CDR2 SVGAGI. CDR3 coding DNA: TGTGCCAGCGGGCAGTCAACCTACGAGCAGTACGTC. Translating it yields CASGQSTYEQYV.

The rearrangement links TRBV4-1 to TRBJ1-2, with 8 bases fitting TRBD1. After removal of 0 bases from V and 6 bases from J, the junction contained 9 bases not matched to a gene. In germline, CDR1 is MGHRA, CDR2 YSYEKL. CDR3 length equals 16 residues. The CDR3 spells CASSQDLLGQGHGYTF. CDR3 nucleotides: TGCGCCAGCAGCCAAGATCTTCTAGGACAGGGCCATGGCTACACCTTC.

In this sample, this clone turned up once. The chain carries TRBV7-9 and TRBJ2-1, with 13 positions matching TRBD2. CDR3 size: 16 residues. V lost 5 bases to trimming and J lost 5 bases; unmatched junction nucleotides: 6. Germline values: CDR1 SEHNR, CDR2 FQNEAQ (reference sequence). Written as DNA, the CDR3 is TGTGCCAGCAGCCCGCTACTAGCGGGGGGGCACAATGAGCAGTTCTTC. Its translation: CASSPLLAGGHNEQFF.

The chain recombines TRBV5-1 with TRBJ1-5; D is possibly TRBD1 (5 bases). With 1 base removed from V and 3 bases from J, the gap between germline ends came to 8 bases. CDR3 length: 14 residues. Germline V gene data show CDR1 as SGHRS and CDR2 as YFSETQ. The CDR3 reads CASSLTGTNQPQHF. DNA of the CDR3: TGCGCCAGCAGCTTGACAGGTACCAATCAGCCCCAGCATTTT.

The chain recombines TRBV7-3 with TRBJ2-6; D not certain. This CDR3 contains 17 residues. V was shortened by 5 bases and J by 0 bases, with 14 bases between the two germline ends. Germline V gene lookup returns CDR1 SGHTA and CDR2 FQGTGA. CDR3 sequence: CASSPLPLSSGANVLTF. CDR3 bases: TGTGCCAGCAGCCCCCTCCCCCTTAGCTCTGGGGCCAACGTCCTGACTTTC.

The chain has TRBV30 and TRBJ2-5; weak D call: TRBD2 (5 bases). With 3 bases removed from V and 1 base from J, the gap between germline ends came to 9 bases. There are 13 residues in the CDR3. Germline CDR1 reads GTSNPN; CDR2 reads SVGIG (reference sequence). The CDR3 is CAWRARGQETQYF. DNA of the CDR3: TGTGCCTGGAGGGCTCGGGGCCAAGAGACCCAGTACTTC.

The V call is TRBV19, the J call TRBJ1-2; no firm D call. The germline gives CDR1 LNHDA, CDR2 SQIVND (reference sequence). The length of the CDR3 is 14 residues. Between the trimmed V and J ends, which lost 0 bases and 2 bases, there was a span of 7 bases. CDR3 in amino acids: CASSIDYGNYGYTF. Written as DNA, the CDR3 is TGTGCCAGTAGTATAGATTACGGAAACTATGGCTACACCTTC. Drawing the rest from reference TRBV19 and TRBJ1-2, the complete variable domain is DGGITQSPKYLFRKEGQNVTLSCEQNLNHDAMYWYRQDPGQGLRLIYYSQIVNDFQKGDIAEGYSVSREKKESFPLTVTSAQKNPTAFYLCASSIDYGNYGYTFGSGTRLTVV.

This clone was seen only a few times. This sequence joins TRBV10-1 and TRBJ2-1, with TRBD1 matching 9 bases. Looked up from germline, CDR1 is WNHNN and CDR2 is SYGVQD (reference sequence). The CDR3 length is 14 residues. V lost 5 bases to trimming and J lost 3 bases; unmatched junction nucleotides: 2. The CDR3 here is CASSSGQGYNEQFF. Here the CDR3 DNA reads TGCGCCAGCAGTTCGGGACAGGGCTACAATGAGCAGTTCTTC.

This clone was recorded only once. The chain is built from TRBV28 and TRBJ1-2, with TRBD1 matching 7 bases. CDR1 is MDHEN and CDR2 is SYDVKM in the germline V gene. This CDR3 spans 15 amino acids. V was pared by 1 base and J by 8 bases, with 10 bases of the junction left unmatched. The CDR3 DNA is TGTGCCAGCAGTTTATCAAGTCCGGCAGGGGGAGGCTACACCTTC. It codes for CASSLSSPAGGGYTF.